This TCR beta chain was retrieved from a study of T cells after yellow fever vaccination (dated by TCRdb to about 2019). In terms of the full investigation: The SMART-Seq v4 Ultra Low Input RNA kit was used to prepare libraries from fractions with low cell numbers. To follow T-cell clones before and after primary and booster YFV17D yellow fever vaccination, bulk TCR alpha and beta repertoires were sequenced over time. Two healthy male donors, one aged 18 to 30 and one aged 30 to 40 years, made up the cohort. Bulk PBMC replicates and cell subsets were isolated from blood drawn at multiple timepoints before and after both primary and secondary immunization. Results and caveats for the whole study, not just this receptor: Computational filtering was needed because FACS-sorted repertoires could contain abundant contaminating clonotypes from the bulk population. A small share of clonotypes was detected in both CD4 and CD8 compartments, with the overlap likely arising from convergent recombination. Because the study included only two donors, the extent to which the findings can be generalized is limited. The secondary T-cell response was weaker than the primary response but faster, peaking on day 5 instead of day 15. Most clones expanded after primary vaccination were re-detected after the booster (96% of CD4 and 80% to 90% of CD8), suggesting broad memory maintenance.

TCR cDNA was synthesized by 5'RACE template switching, which introduced a universal primer site and unique molecular identifiers. cDNA synthesis was primed from both the TCR alpha and TCR beta constant segments. Library amplification used two PCR steps, and the second PCR step added sample barcodes and sequencing adapters. Libraries were sequenced on Illumina HiSeq 2500 (2x100 bp) or NovaSeq (2x150 bp). Processing in the source paper ran as follows. MIGEC handled demultiplexing of reads and collapsing into UMI consensus sequences, while MiXCR performed V(D)J alignment. Vaccine-responding clonotypes were defined with edgeR using replicate PBMC samples, requiring FDR below 0.01 and a log2 fold change above 5 up to day 15. Bulk clonotypes were assigned CD4 or CD8 identity according to which sequenced CD4 or CD8 repertoire held them at higher abundance. TCRdb itself trimmed the public reads at Q25 with fastp, ran MiXCR and retained productive beta chains. Every entry covers one CDR3 protein and lists the most common genes and DNA from its rows. These V and J calls derive from TCRdb rather than the authors' analysis. The sample table lists roughly 340,000 distinct CDR3 sequences, about 8.7% of them with a count of one. The ten top clones hold roughly 18% of the sample.

Points on this clonotype: Its antigen target is currently unknown. Base quality data are lacking; no much larger clone is found one base away.

The CDR3 has 14 amino acids, counting the end cysteine and phenylalanine. Just the 42-base CDR3 DNA is kept, in frame starting at base 1. The germline V gene (reference sequence) supplies CDR1 SEHNR and CDR2 FQNEAQ. Relative to germline, V is missing 5 bases and J is missing 4 bases, with 7 bases of the junction outside any gene match. The treatment or condition label corresponds to: live attenuated yellow fever vaccine strain. At each blood-draw timepoint, two biological replicates of bulk PBMCs were obtained. A standard Ficoll-Paque protocol was used to isolate PBMCs from peripheral blood. RNA was extracted with TriZol from bulk PBMCs, CD4 and CD8 fractions, and dextramer-positive and dextramer-negative fractions.

Sequences were derived from PBMCs, sampled on the day of the first yellow fever vaccination. The sequence derives from a man between 18 and 35 years old who received the YFV17D yellow fever vaccine. Recombination connected TRBV7-9 to TRBJ2-5, with 7 bases in between that match TRBD2. The DNA sequence is TGTGCCAGCAGCCCAGTGGTAGCGGGAGAGACCCAGTACTTC. It translates to CASSPVVAGETQYF.